These 14 T cell receptor beta chains share one sample of origin, sequenced in a study of blood T cell repertoires in COVID-19. TCRdb's copy holds only in-frame clones and misses some; the assay was immunoSEQ multiplex PCR. The sample holds tens of thousands of clones; over 75% are singletons and the top ten take approximately 6.2%. Source material: peripheral blood. Receptor source: a human donor in a cohort sampled during active COVID-19.

This rearrangement joins TRBV29-1 to TRBJ1-1; 9 bases match TRBD1. The CDR3 is made up of 15 amino acids. Germline-derived CDR1 and CDR2 are SQVTM and ANQGSEA. Unmatched junction bases numbered 12, after V lost 6 bases and J lost 4 bases. The CDR3 sequence: CSVQPSTGGGTEAFF. The CDR3 region has the DNA TGCAGCGTCCAACCCTCGACAGGGGGGGGCACTGAAGCTTTCTTT.

Points on this clone: Sequence at one end of the junction differs from germline and may be a read error. Here the CDR3 reads CASSFPPDQRQHF. In DNA form, the CDR3 reads TGTGCCAGCAGTTTCCCCCCCGATCAGCGCCAGCATTTT. The chain joins TRBV12-3 or TRBV12-4 to TRBJ1-5; D gene unclear. This CDR3 has 13 residues.

The chain combines TRBV6-1 with TRBJ2-7, with TRBD1 matching over 10 bases. The V gene end was trimmed by 4 bases and the J gene end by 2 bases; junction bases not matched to a gene: 8. The V gene's germline CDR1 is MNHNS and CDR2 SASEGT. The CDR3 runs 16 residues. CDR3 sequence reads: CASSAPWTGGTYEQYF. As DNA, the CDR3 is TGTGCCAGCAGTGCGCCCTGGACAGGGGGTACCTACGAGCAGTACTTC.

The chain carries TRBV19 and TRBJ2-1, with 11 bases aligning to TRBD2. Germline V gene data show CDR1 as LNHDA and CDR2 as SQIVND (reference sequence). CDR3 size: 15 residues. The V segment lost 4 bases and the J segment 6 bases; nucleotides outside the gene matches: 5. CDR3 residues: CASSNSGGARNEQFF. The CDR3 bases are TGTGCCAGTAGTAATAGCGGGGGGGCCCGCAATGAGCAGTTCTTC.

The sample holds one count of this clone. The chain recombines TRBV11-2 with TRBJ2-7, with D tentatively TRBD1 (6 bases). V was clipped by 2 bases and J by 3 bases, with 20 bases between them. Germline V gives CDR1 SGHAT, CDR2 FQNNGV. CDR3 length: 17 amino acids. CDR3 DNA sequence: TGTGCCAGCAGCTTATCAGGGGCCACCCACGATTTCTACGAGCAGTACTTC. This translates into CASSLSGATHDFYEQYF.

The chain couples TRBV5-5 to TRBJ2-4; tentative D call: TRBD1 (5 bases). CDR1 SGHKS and CDR2 YYEKEE come from the germline V gene (reference sequence). Trimming stripped 0 bases from V and 6 bases from J, with 7 bases between. The CDR3 runs to 13 residues. The CDR3 here is CASSLDRPNIQYF. The CDR3 DNA reads TGTGCCAGCAGCTTGGACAGGCCAAACATTCAGTACTTC.

V and J are TRBV5-5 and TRBJ1-1, with D tentatively TRBD1 (5 bases). The CDR3 loop spans 14 amino acids. From germline, CDR1 is SGHKS and CDR2 YYEKEE (reference sequence). V dropped 0 bases and J dropped 4 bases, with 10 bases sitting between them. In DNA, the CDR3 is TGTGCCAGCAGCTTGGCCCGGGGGAGCACTGAAGCTTTCTTT. This sequence encodes CASSLARGSTEAFF.

V usage is TRBV7-3 and J usage is TRBJ2-1; 8 nucleotides agree with TRBD1. Looked up from germline, CDR1 is SGHTA and CDR2 is FQGTGA. J lost 0 bases, V lost 5 bases, and 9 bases had no gene match. CDR3 length: 17 amino acids. The CDR3 DNA reads TGTGCCAGCAGCCCAAGGTACAGGGGGAGCTCCTACAATGAGCAGTTCTTC. Encoded protein: CASSPRYRGSSYNEQFF.

The DNA of the CDR3 is TGTGCCAGCACATCCGGGAGGGACTATGGCTACACCTTC. It is translated as CASTSGRDYGYTF. V is TRBV2 and J is TRBJ1-2; no reliable D call. CDR1 and CDR2 from the germline V gene are SNHLY and FYNNEI. V was clipped by 7 bases and J by 3 bases, with 12 bases between them. This CDR3 is built from 13 residues.

The chain couples TRBV5-1 to TRBJ1-2; 10 nucleotides line up with TRBD1. This CDR3 region has 17 residues. The V gene's germline CDR1 is SGHRS and CDR2 YFSETQ. The V segment lost 4 bases and the J segment 1 base; nucleotides outside the gene matches: 10. This chain's CDR3 is CASSMSGTGADNYGYTF. The CDR3 nucleotides are TGCGCCAGCAGCATGTCCGGGACAGGGGCTGATAACTATGGCTACACCTTC.

This clone was detected a few times. V usage is TRBV29-1 and J usage is TRBJ2-3; TRBD2 matches 11 bases. The length of the CDR3 is 15 residues. J lost 2 bases, V lost 7 bases, and 8 bases had no gene match. Germline V gene data show CDR1 as SQVTM and CDR2 as ANQGSEA. The CDR3 bases are TGCAGCGCGGATAGCGGGGGGGGCAACACAGATACGCAGTATTTT. Protein sequence: CSADSGGGNTDTQYF.

This sequence joins TRBV15 and TRBJ1-2; 7 bases agree with TRBD1. The V and J ends lost 0 bases and 4 bases, in that order; junction bases with no gene match: 11. CDR3 size: 17 residues. The germline CDR1 and CDR2 sequences are LNHNV and YYDKDF (reference sequence). CDR3 sequence reads: CATSRDLGQVFLYGYTF. CDR3 sequence (DNA): TGTGCCACCAGCAGAGATCTAGGACAGGTTTTCCTCTATGGCTACACCTTC. The full variable domain, with the rest looked up from reference TRBV15 and TRBJ1-2, is DAMVIQNPRYQVTQFGKPVTLSCSQTLNHNVMYWYQQKSSQAPKLLFHYYDKDFNNEADTPDNFQSRRPNTSFCFLDIRSPGLGDTAMYLCATSRDLGQVFLYGYTFGSGTRLTVV.

There are a few counts of this clone. The chain couples TRBV10-3 to TRBJ1-1, with a tentative D call TRBD1 (6 bases). V lost 7 bases and J lost 4, with 16 bases in between. The CDR3 consists of 14 residues. Germline values: CDR1 ENHRY, CDR2 SYGVKD. The CDR3 protein is CAINHEGGSTEAFF. CDR3 DNA: TGTGCCATCAACCATGAGGGGGGGTCCACTGAAGCTTTCTTT.

This clone was recorded once. The CDR3 nucleotides read TGTGCCAGCAGGGTAGGGAGCCGAAGGGAGCAGTTCTTC. Its protein is CASRVGSRREQFF. The rearrangement joins TRBV27 to TRBJ2-1; D is perhaps TRBD2 (5 bases). CDR3 size: 13 residues. Germline values: CDR1 MNHEY, CDR2 SMNVEV (reference sequence). V was cut by 6 bases and J by 10 bases, with 16 bases left in between.